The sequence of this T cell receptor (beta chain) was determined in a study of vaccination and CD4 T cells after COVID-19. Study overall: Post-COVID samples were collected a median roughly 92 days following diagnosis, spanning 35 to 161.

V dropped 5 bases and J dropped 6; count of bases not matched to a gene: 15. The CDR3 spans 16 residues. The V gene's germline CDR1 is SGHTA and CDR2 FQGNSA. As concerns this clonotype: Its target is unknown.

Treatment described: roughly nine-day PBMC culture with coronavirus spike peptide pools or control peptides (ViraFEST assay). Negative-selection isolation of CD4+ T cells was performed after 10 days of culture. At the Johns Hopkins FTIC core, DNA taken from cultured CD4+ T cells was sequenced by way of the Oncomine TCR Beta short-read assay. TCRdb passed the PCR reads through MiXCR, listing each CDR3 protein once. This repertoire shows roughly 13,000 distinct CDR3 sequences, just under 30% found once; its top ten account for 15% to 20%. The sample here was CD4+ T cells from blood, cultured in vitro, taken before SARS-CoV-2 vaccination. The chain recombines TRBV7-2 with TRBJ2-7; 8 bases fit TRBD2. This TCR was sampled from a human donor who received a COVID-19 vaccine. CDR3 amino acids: CASSPSTGGPSPEQYF. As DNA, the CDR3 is TGTGCCAGCAGCCCCAGTACGGGGGGGCCCTCTCCCGAGCAGTACTTC.